Reported below is one T cell receptor (beta chain). With 4 bases removed from V and 2 bases from J, the gap between germline ends came to 15 bases. The CDR3 extends over 15 amino acids. Germline V gene sequence: CDR1 SGHKS, CDR2 YYEKEE (reference sequence). TCRdb's table, derived via immunoSEQ multiplex PCR, lists solely in-frame clones and lacks some. The sample has about 240,000 clones; 70% to 90% are singletons. The data originate from a study of blood T cell repertoires in COVID-19. The source material was PBMCs or T cells enriched from blood (not recorded which). The receptor's source is a woman aged 40 to 50 with acute COVID-19. V is TRBV5-5 and J is TRBJ1-2; TRBD1 might be the D (6 bases). CDR3: CASSPGLTGNYGYTF. The CDR3, as DNA: TGTGCCAGCAGCCCTGGTTTAACAGGGAACTATGGCTACACCTTC.